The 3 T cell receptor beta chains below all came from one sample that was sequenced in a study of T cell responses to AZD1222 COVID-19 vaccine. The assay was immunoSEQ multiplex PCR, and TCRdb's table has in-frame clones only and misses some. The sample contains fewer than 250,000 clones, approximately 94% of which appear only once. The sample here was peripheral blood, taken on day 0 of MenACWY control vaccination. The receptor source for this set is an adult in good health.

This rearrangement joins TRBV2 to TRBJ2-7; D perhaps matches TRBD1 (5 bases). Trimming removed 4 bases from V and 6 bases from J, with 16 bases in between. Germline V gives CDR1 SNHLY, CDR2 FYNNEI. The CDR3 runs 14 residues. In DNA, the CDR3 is TGTGCCAGCAGTGGTCAGGGTCCTTCTGGCGAGCAGTACTTC. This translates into CASSGQGPSGEQYF.

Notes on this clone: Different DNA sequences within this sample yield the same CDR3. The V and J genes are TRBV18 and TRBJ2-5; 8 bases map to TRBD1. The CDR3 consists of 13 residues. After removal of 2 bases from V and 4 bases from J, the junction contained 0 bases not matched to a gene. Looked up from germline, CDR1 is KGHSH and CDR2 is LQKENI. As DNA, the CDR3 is TGTGCCAGCTCACCAGGACAGGGAGAGACCCAGTACTTC. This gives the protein CASSPGQGETQYF.

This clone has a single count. CDR3 region: CASSLRLAANTDTQYF. The DNA for the CDR3 is TGTGCCAGCAGCTTGAGGCTAGCCGCTAACACAGATACGCAGTATTTT. The V call is TRBV5-8, the J call TRBJ2-3; TRBD2 is a possible D gene (5 bases). V gave up 1 base and J gave up 2 bases, with 14 bases separating them. Germline V gives CDR1 SGHTS, CDR2 YDEGEE. The CDR3 runs to 16 residues. Full variable domain (remainder filled in from reference TRBV5-8 and TRBJ2-3): EAGVTQSPTHLIKTRGQQATLRCSPISGHTSVYWYQQALGLGLQFLLWYDEGEERNRGNFPPRFSGRQFPNYSSELNVNALELEDSALYLCASSLRLAANTDTQYFGPGTRLTVL.